This is a list of T cell receptor beta chains from one sample in a study of CD8+ T cells in alopecia areata. Sequencing was performed with immunoSEQ multiplex PCR; in TCRdb, only in-frame clones are kept and a portion is missing. The table records about 14,000 clones, around 50% of them present only once. Specimen: CD4+ Tregs sorted from blood. These receptor sequences come from a human donor with alopecia areata. The conserved cysteine and the conserved F or W are not part of the CDR3 here. The size of a clone is reported for some rows only, either as once, few or many, or as a class for expanded clones.

TRBV6-5	.	TRBJ1-1	ASSYDRSEAF
TRBV12-2	.	TRBJ2-5	ASRLGRTETQY
TRBV6-5	.	TRBJ1-6	ASSEDIQTLH
TRBV14	few	TRBJ1-2	ASSQVPQYGYT
TRBV2	few	TRBJ1-3	ASSEWQGGNTIY
TRBV13	.	TRBJ2-7	ASSLGNRGGQY
TRBV6-5	.	TRBJ2-7	ASSLGTAYEQY
TRBV7-9	.	TRBJ1-4	ASSLRMGAYEKLF
TRBV14	.	TRBJ2-2	ASSFAGGTGELF
TRBV6-1	.	TRBJ1-5	ASSEGYSNQPQH
TRBV7-2	.	TRBJ2-5	ASSLLAGGGAQY
TRBV6-5	.	TRBJ2-2	ASRDSNTGELF
TRBV11-3	.	TRBJ2-2	ASTGGTGELF
TRBV4-1	once	TRBJ2-7	ASSQEDNRGSYEQY
TRBV6-5	.	TRBJ2-6	ASGNRGVGANVLT
TRBV27	.	TRBJ2-7	ASSQAGAREQY
TRBV5-1	few	TRBJ2-7	ASSLAWRYEQY